Below are 31 T cell receptor beta chains sequenced from a single sample in a study of T cell repertoires in cytomegalovirus infection. For these receptors, no antigen is known. Via MiXCR, TCRdb re-called the reads, giving one row per CDR3 protein. The sample comprises approximately 470,000 distinct CDR3 sequences, about 39% of which are singletons, and about 39% rests with the top ten. The sequences come from cultured PBMCs, collected from culture after CMV antigen stimulation. The receptors originated from a human donor in good health (CMV status not recorded). Some clones in this sample may be carry-over from other donors' samples.

The chain couples TRBV27 to TRBJ2-5; 13 bases are shared with TRBD2. J gave up 5 bases and V 5 bases, and 2 bases lay outside the gene matches. The CDR3 runs to 14 residues. Germline values: CDR1 MNHEY, CDR2 SMNVEV (reference sequence). The CDR3 is CASSTSGRGETQYF. The CDR3 DNA is TGTGCCAGCAGTACTAGCGGGAGGGGGGAGACCCAGTACTTC.

CDR3 in DNA: TGCAGTGGCGGCCGGGGAAGGACTGAAGCTTTCTTT. It specifies CSGGRGRTEAFF. The genes are TRBV20-1 and TRBJ1-1; D ambiguous. V lost 7 bases and J 5 bases, leaving 14 bases between the germline ends. The CDR3 is 12 amino acids. Germline loops: CDR1 DFQATT, CDR2 SNEGSKA (reference sequence).

This chain links TRBV7-2 with TRBJ2-7; a possible D gene is TRBD2 (5 bases). V lost 1 base and J 7 bases, leaving 8 bases between the germline ends. Germline V CDR1 and CDR2: SGHTA, FQGNSA. This CDR3 contains 12 residues. CDR3 in amino acids: CASSLERREQYF. As DNA, the CDR3 is TGTGCCAGCAGCTTAGAGAGGAGGGAGCAGTACTTC.

This sequence joins TRBV12-3 or TRBV12-4 and TRBJ2-4; 10 bases are a match to TRBD2. The CDR3 is 17 residues long. The V gene end was trimmed by 6 bases and the J gene end by 0 bases; junction bases not matched to a gene: 8. As DNA, the CDR3 is TGTGCCAGCAGCCGAATAGCGGGAGGCCTAGCCAAAAACATTCAGTACTTC. Translating gives CASSRIAGGLAKNIQYF.

The chain is built from TRBV28 and TRBJ1-5; unclear D gene. The CDR3 covers 14 residues. In germline, CDR1 is MDHEN, CDR2 SYDVKM. Between the trimmed V and J ends, which lost 5 bases and 0 bases, there was a span of 8 bases. The CDR3 loop reads CASSRKSSNQPQHF. CDR3 bases: TGTGCCAGCAGTCGTAAGTCTAGCAATCAGCCCCAGCATTTT.

This sequence joins TRBV7-6 and TRBJ2-1, with 13 bases lining up with TRBD2. Looked up from germline, CDR1 is SGHVS and CDR2 is FNYEAQ. The V and J ends lost 1 base and 8 bases, in that order; junction bases with no gene match: 11. The CDR3 is made up of 18 amino acids. The CDR3: CASSLVIRLAGGQDEQFF. CDR3 in DNA: TGTGCCAGCAGCTTAGTCATTCGACTAGCGGGGGGCCAGGATGAGCAGTTCTTC. Filled out from reference TRBV7-6 and TRBJ2-1, the complete variable domain reads GAGVSQSPRYKVTKRGQDVALRCDPISGHVSLYWYRQALGQGPEFLTYFNYEAQQDKSGLPNDRFSAERPEGSISTLTIQRTEQRDSAMYRCASSLVIRLAGGQDEQFFGPGTRLTVL.

The rearrangement uses TRBV20-1 and TRBJ2-7, with D possibly being TRBD1 or TRBD2 (5 bases each). V was cut by 1 base and J by 1 base, with 11 bases left in between. CDR1 and CDR2 (germline): DFQATT, SNEGSKA (reference sequence). The CDR3 is made up of 14 amino acids. The CDR3 region is CSARGDPGSYEQYF. In nucleotides, the CDR3 is TGCAGTGCTAGAGGGGACCCGGGATCCTACGAGCAGTACTTC.

The chain combines TRBV11-3 with TRBJ2-2; 7 bases match TRBD1. Germline lookup yields CDR1 SGHNT and CDR2 YENEEA. The CDR3 has 12 amino acids. After removal of 6 bases from V and 8 bases from J, the junction contained 3 bases not matched to a gene. The CDR3 protein is CASSQDRGELFF. In DNA, the CDR3 is TGTGCCAGCAGTCAGGACAGGGGGGAGCTGTTTTTT.

This rearrangement joins TRBV4-3 to TRBJ1-5; 7 nucleotides line up with TRBD1. V gave up 3 bases and J gave up 7 bases; unmatched junction bases: 3. This CDR3 has 13 amino acids. Germline CDR1 is LGHNA and CDR2 is YSLEER. The CDR3 reads CASSQYRGQPQHF. CDR3 nucleotides: TGCGCCAGCAGCCAGTACAGGGGACAGCCCCAGCATTTT.

This clonotype was picked up a small number of times. The V call is TRBV20-1, the J call TRBJ2-5; either TRBD1 or TRBD2 may supply D (6 bases each). Germline V gene lookup returns CDR1 DFQATT and CDR2 SNEGSKA (reference sequence). With 6 bases removed from V and 3 bases from J, the gap between germline ends came to 11 bases. This CDR3 comprises 12 residues. The CDR3 DNA sequence: TGCAGTGCCGATAGGGGGGAAGAGACCCAGTACTTC. Its protein is CSADRGEETQYF.

This clonotype was picked up a small number of times. V usage is TRBV6-2 or TRBV6-3 and J usage is TRBJ1-1; 7 bases match TRBD1. The CDR3 has 14 residues. The germline V gene encodes CDR1 MNHEY and CDR2 SVGEGT. V shed 2 bases, J shed 9 bases, and the junction held 9 bases outside the gene matches. CDR3 DNA: TGTGCCAGCAGTTACGGCCTACAGGGGTACCAAGCTTTCTTT. It specifies CASSYGLQGYQAFF.

The chain carries TRBV30 and TRBJ2-7; no definite D call. CDR1 is GTSNPN and CDR2 is SVGIG in the germline V gene (reference sequence). Trimming cost V 0 bases and J 2 bases, with 29 bases left between them. The CDR3 length is 20 residues. As DNA, the CDR3 is TGTGCCTGGAGTGTTACGTCCTGGAATCGGGTTCTACCATCTACCTACGAGCAGTACTTC. Its translation: CAWSVTSWNRVLPSTYEQYF.

The chain couples TRBV19 to TRBJ1-5; D might be TRBD1 (5 bases). The V end was cut by 4 bases, the J end by 1 base, with 11 bases between. The CDR3 has 15 amino acids. CDR1 is LNHDA, CDR2 SQIVND, per germline (reference sequence). Here the CDR3 reads CASSNQGMSNQPQHF. Here the CDR3 DNA reads TGTGCCAGTAGTAATCAGGGTATGAGCAATCAGCCCCAGCATTTT.

The chain couples TRBV7-2 to TRBJ2-2, with unresolved D. Per germline, CDR1 SGHTA and CDR2 FQGNSA. V shed 5 bases and J shed 7 bases, with 14 bases lying between them. This CDR3 spans 14 amino acids. Written as DNA, the CDR3 is TGTGCCAGCAGCCGGCGTCCGGAAGGCGGGGAGCTGTTTTTT. Protein: CASSRRPEGGELFF.

Many counts were recorded for this clonotype. The CDR3 spells CASSRVGETQYF. CDR3 DNA sequence: TGTGCCAGCAGCCGGGTGGGGGAGACCCAGTACTTC. J is TRBJ2-5 and V is TRBV7-9; D gene unclear. In germline, CDR1 is SEHNR, CDR2 FQNEAQ (reference sequence). The germline V and J ends were trimmed by 5 bases and 5 bases, with 9 bases remaining between them. The CDR3 runs to 12 residues.

Only a few counts were recorded for this clonotype. V and J are TRBV5-1 and TRBJ1-2; 8 positions agree with TRBD1. Germline V gives CDR1 SGHRS, CDR2 YFSETQ. CDR3 length: 16 amino acids. With V trimmed by 3 bases and J by 8 bases, 15 bases remained unmatched. CDR3: CASSSGQGLAGDGYTF. CDR3 DNA: TGCGCCAGCAGCTCCGGACAGGGATTGGCGGGAGACGGCTACACCTTC.

A single count supports this clonotype. The chain uses TRBV12-3 or TRBV12-4 and TRBJ2-7; TRBD2 matches 7 bases. The CDR3 consists of 13 residues. Unmatched junction bases numbered 7, after V lost 4 bases and J lost 7 bases. Here the CDR3 reads CASSSGLAEEQYF. The CDR3 DNA reads as TGTGCCAGCAGTTCGGGCCTAGCGGAAGAGCAGTACTTC.

This chain connects TRBV11-2 to TRBJ2-4; 7 nucleotides line up with TRBD1. The CDR3 extends over 15 amino acids. From germline, CDR1 is SGHAT and CDR2 FQNNGV. V was clipped by 5 bases and J by 5 bases; unmatched bases: 9. Here the CDR3 DNA reads TGTGCCAGCAGCCCCGAGGGGGCGAGGGAAAACATTCAGTACTTC. Translated, it gives CASSPEGARENIQYF. Full variable domain (rest looked up from reference TRBV11-2 and TRBJ2-4): EAGVAQSPRYKIIEKRQSVAFWCNPISGHATLYWYQQILGQGPKLLIQFQNNGVVDDSQLPKDRFSAERLKGVDSTLKIQPAKLEDSAVYLCASSPEGARENIQYFGAGTRLSVL.

The chain has TRBV4-1 and TRBJ2-7, with TRBD1 as a possible D gene (6 bases). The length of the CDR3 is 16 residues. Germline V CDR1 and CDR2: MGHRA, YSYEKL. Trimming took off 5 bases at V and 3 bases at J, with 20 bases between the two ends. This CDR3 reads CASSTSRRGGNYEQYF. The CDR3, as DNA: TGCGCCAGCAGCACCTCCAGGAGAGGGGGAAACTACGAGCAGTACTTC.

The CDR3 DNA reads as TGTGCCAGCAGCGCACGGACTAGCGGGGAGACAGATACGCAGTATTTT. Amino acids: CASSARTSGETDTQYF. The rearrangement uses TRBV28 and TRBJ2-3; 12 bases fit TRBD2. The germline CDR1 and CDR2 sequences are MDHEN and SYDVKM. With 6 bases clipped from V and 3 bases from J, the junction kept 7 bases outside the gene matches. CDR3 length equals 16 residues.

The rearrangement joins TRBV5-1 to TRBJ1-2, with a weak D call TRBD1 (5 bases). Germline V gives CDR1 SGHRS, CDR2 YFSETQ. The V gene lost 4 bases and the J gene lost 1 base, with 14 bases spanning the gap. The CDR3 extends over 15 amino acids. Here the CDR3 DNA reads TGCGCCAGCAGCCTGGCCGCAGGGAATAACTATGGCTACACCTTC. This sequence encodes CASSLAAGNNYGYTF.

CDR3 bases: TGTGCCAGCAGGTCCGGGACTAGCGGGCTTCTGGGTTACAATGAGCAGTTCTTC. Its translation is CASRSGTSGLLGYNEQFF. The J gene is TRBJ2-1, the V gene TRBV7-9; TRBD2 aligns across 12 bases. Trimming removed 6 bases from V and 4 bases from J; junction bases left unmatched: 13. Germline V gene data show CDR1 as SEHNR and CDR2 as FQNEAQ (reference sequence). This CDR3 contains 18 residues.

Ten or more counts support this clonotype. The V and J genes are TRBV7-2 and TRBJ1-2; 7 bases line up with TRBD1. CDR1 is SGHTA and CDR2 is FQGNSA in the germline V gene. This CDR3 spans 16 amino acids. V lost 5 bases, J lost 6 bases, and 15 bases stayed unmatched. The CDR3 here is CASSLNGGTVSHGYTF. In DNA, the CDR3 is TGTGCCAGCAGCCTCAATGGTGGGACAGTCTCACATGGCTACACCTTC.

This clonotype was counted between two and nine times. The chain combines TRBV12-3 or TRBV12-4 with TRBJ2-3; tentatively, D is TRBD2 (5 bases). V was shortened by 3 bases and J by 4 bases, with 11 bases between the two germline ends. The CDR3 runs to 14 residues. The CDR3 DNA follows: TGTGCCAGCAGTTTTGGTGGACTGGCAGATACGCAGTATTTT. The encoded protein is CASSFGGLADTQYF.

This chain joins TRBV27 and TRBJ1-2; D remains ambiguous. The V end lost 5 bases, the J end lost 4 bases, and 11 bases lay between the germline ends. The germline V gene has CDR1 MNHEY and CDR2 SMNVEV (reference sequence). This CDR3 region has 13 residues. The CDR3 sequence is CASSPSITYGYTF. CDR3 coding DNA: TGTGCCAGCAGTCCGAGTATAACCTATGGCTACACCTTC.

This clonotype was counted a few times. The chain links TRBV7-9 to TRBJ1-3; possibly TRBD1 for D (5 bases). Germline CDR1 reads SEHNR; CDR2 reads FQNEAQ (reference sequence). V lost 5 bases to trimming and J lost 0 bases, with 11 bases between them. The CDR3 consists of 15 residues. DNA of the CDR3: TGTGCCAGCAGCAAATCAGGACACTCTGGAAACACCATATATTTT. It translates to CASSKSGHSGNTIYF. Drawing the rest from reference TRBV7-9 and TRBJ1-3, the complete variable domain is DTGVSQNPRHKITKRGQNVTFRCDPISEHNRLYWYRQTLGQGPEFLTYFQNEAQLEKSRLLSDRFSAERPKGSFSTLEIQRTEQGDSAMYLCASSKSGHSGNTIYFGEGSWLTVV.

This clonotype was detected a few times. V is TRBV11-1 and J is TRBJ2-7, with D perhaps assigned TRBD1 or TRBD2 (5 bases each). The germline V gene encodes CDR1 SGHAT and CDR2 FQDESV (reference sequence). V was pared by 5 bases and J by 3 bases, with 17 bases between. The CDR3 runs 15 residues. DNA for the CDR3: TGTGCCAGCAGCCTTGGACCGGGACGGTACTACGAGCAGTACTTC. This sequence encodes CASSLGPGRYYEQYF.

V and J are TRBV11-2 and TRBJ2-1; TRBD2 matches at 10 bases. Per germline, CDR1 SGHAT and CDR2 FQNNGV. V was clipped by 1 base and J by 4 bases; unmatched bases: 13. This CDR3 has 19 residues. The CDR3 region has the DNA TGTGCCAGCAGCTTAGTCCGGGGCTCACTAGCGGGGATTTACAATGAGCAGTTCTTC. Amino acid sequence: CASSLVRGSLAGIYNEQFF.

This clonotype came up once. V is TRBV7-2 and J is TRBJ2-5; D tentatively reads TRBD1 or TRBD2 (6 bases each). Germline values: CDR1 SGHTA, CDR2 FQGNSA. V was trimmed by 1 base and J by 2 bases, leaving 11 bases between them. There are 15 residues in the CDR3. The CDR3 sequence: CASSLERGRQETQYF. The CDR3 nucleotides are TGTGCCAGCAGCTTAGAACGGGGGCGGCAAGAGACCCAGTACTTC.

This clonotype has a handful of counts. The rearrangement links TRBV6-2 or TRBV6-3 to TRBJ2-5; TRBD2 agrees at 7 bases. V dropped 6 bases and J dropped 5; count of bases not matched to a gene: 15. Germline CDR1 is MNHEY and CDR2 is SVGEGT. CDR3 length equals 16 residues. This CDR3 is CASSPRGSGKEETQYF. DNA for the CDR3: TGTGCCAGCAGCCCGCGGGGGAGCGGGAAAGAGGAGACCCAGTACTTC.

In its sample, this clonotype was seen a few times. The CDR3: CASSLGHRDLNPNTEAFF. CDR3 sequence (DNA): TGTGCCAGCAGCTTAGGCCACCGGGACCTAAATCCGAACACTGAAGCTTTCTTT. The genes are TRBV11-2 and TRBJ1-1; D is possibly TRBD1 (5 bases). Trimming removed 1 base from V and 1 base from J, with 19 bases in between. Germline loops: CDR1 SGHAT, CDR2 FQNNGV. The CDR3 length is 18 residues.